Listed below are T cell receptor beta chains from one sample, sequenced in a study of regulatory T cells in long-lasting Graves disease. TCRdb passed the multiplex PCR reads through MiXCR, listing each CDR3 protein once. The table lists over 250,000 distinct CDR3 sequences, more than 20% of them singletons. The material was peripheral blood mononuclear cells (PBMCs), obtained when the disease was refractory, from a patient treated with antithyroid drugs. The receptor set was obtained from a female donor with Graves disease. Each CDR3 is given with its conserved first and last residue. D genes are given only for firm matches. For some rows the clone size is stated as once, few or many, or as a class when expanded; others skip it.

>-|few|TRBV29-1
CSVEMAGELFF
>-|-|TRBV6-2/TRBV6-3
CASSYSMGMNTEAFF
>TRBD1|few|TRBV6-2/TRBV6-3
CASSRTGTGTNSPLHF
>-|few|TRBV6-2/TRBV6-3
CASTRIPNTGELFF
>TRBD2|many|TRBV11-2
CASSLDGSGSYEQYF
>-|few|TRBV27
CASSLGGSNEKLFF
>-|-|TRBV30
CAWSMGEVEQFF
>-|many|TRBV27
CASSPLMNTEAFF
>TRBD2|-|TRBV2
CASSELAASTDTQYF
>-|-|TRBV12-3/TRBV12-4
CASSSRTNTGELFF
>-|-|TRBV18
CASSPLGGQATEAFF
>-|few|TRBV7-2
CASSDPGALSSTEAFF
>TRBD1|many|TRBV11-2
CASSFSQGAYNEQFF
>TRBD1|-|TRBV27
CASSPGDRANQPQHF
>TRBD2|few|TRBV28
CATSFLAGVTNEQFF
>-|many|TRBV2
CAGRGESDTQYF
>-|many|TRBV7-2
CASRQGLHQPQHF
>TRBD2|-|TRBV6-5
CASSSASGRARVGETQYF
>TRBD1|-|TRBV29-1
CSARTGETYEQYF
>-|many|TRBV27
CASSPGRPYGYTF
>TRBD2|many|TRBV2
CASSEMAGGNTGELFF
>-|many|TRBV7-9
CASSRLGQDKNIQYF
>TRBD2|many|TRBV6-2/TRBV6-3
CASSYRGAYEQYF
>TRBD1|many|TRBV6-2/TRBV6-3
CASSFLGPGQGARNEKLFF
>-|many|TRBV6-1
CASSHRDKEPQHF
>-|many|TRBV10-3
CAIKTDLSHEQYF
>-|-|TRBV7-9
CASSSQGTSYEQYF
>-|many|TRBV28
CASSPISVTNEKLFF
>TRBD1|-|TRBV3-1
CASSHVRGHGELFF
>-|-|TRBV7-2
CASSLGSRGPAETQYF
>-|-|TRBV6-1
CASNDRGGTGELFF
>-|many|TRBV20-1
CSARLVSYEQYF
>-|few|TRBV7-8
CASSLTGPLSGANVLTF
>-|many|TRBV20-1
CSADGPARTQYF
>TRBD2|many|TRBV28
CASSLAGVSYEQYF
>-|many|TRBV6-1
CASYSGHISYEQYF
>-|once|TRBV12-3/TRBV12-4
CASSLVGAWNEQFF
>-|many|TRBV6-8
CASRSGLGDRTGELFF
>TRBD1|many|TRBV2
CASTPGQGYEQYF
>-|many|TRBV28
CASKQGGNQPQHF
>-|many|TRBV9
CASSVGMAVETQYF
>TRBD1|-|TRBV5-1
CASGQGDSYEQYF
>TRBD1|few|TRBV7-2
CASSLVPGGDGYTF
>TRBD1|many|TRBV6-1
CASSENRGVYEQYF
>-|many|TRBV6-9
CASSYAWAVGYTF
>TRBD1|many|TRBV30
CAWSRGLNQPQHF
>-|-|TRBV2
CASSDVGYEQFF
>-|many|TRBV5-1
CASSLGTVNTEAFF
>-|-|TRBV7-7
CASSTLNTGELFF
>TRBD1|many|TRBV2
CASRTGTGGYEQYF
>-|many|TRBV29-1
CSVVVSGANVLTF
>-|-|TRBV7-9
CASSLVRKEEETQYF
>TRBD1|few|TRBV28
CASSPRQGGSNEQFF
>-|few|TRBV7-9
CASSSPADYEQYF
>-|many|TRBV3-1
CASSQHVGIATEAFF
>-|-|TRBV19
CASSKEGQPQHF
>-|few|TRBV7-8
CASSLWGDGNTIYF
>-|many|TRBV28
CASSLIRNTEAFF
>-|-|TRBV13
CASSLDRTYTEAFF
>TRBD1|-|TRBV7-9
CASSLVRDRAGKLFF